Below are 20 T cell receptor beta chains sequenced from a single sample in a study of CD8 T cells in ankylosing spondylitis. One entry per CDR3 protein results from TCRdb running MiXCR on the 5' RACE reads. The sample consists of fewer than 250,000 distinct CDR3 sequences, roughly 32% of them appearing once. The sample consisted of blood, either unsorted or a sorted T cell fraction (not recorded which). Every receptor here comes from a male donor with ankylosing spondylitis or in good health (not recorded which).

This clonotype was seen more than once but under ten times. V is TRBV7-2 and J is TRBJ2-1; 10 nucleotides line up with TRBD2. After removal of 5 bases from V and 3 bases from J, the junction contained 7 bases not matched to a gene. Germline CDR1 reads SGHTA; CDR2 reads FQGNSA. This CDR3 contains 16 residues. CDR3 coding DNA: TGTGCCAGCAGCCCCCTAGCGGGAGACTTCTACAATGAGCAGTTCTTC. Residues: CASSPLAGDFYNEQFF.

This clonotype has at least ten counts. V is TRBV20-1 and J is TRBJ1-2; D not certain. Trimming stripped 5 bases from V and 2 bases from J, with 12 bases between. Germline lookup yields CDR1 DFQATT and CDR2 SNEGSKA (reference sequence). CDR3 size: 13 residues. The CDR3: CSAPTAKNYGYTF. The CDR3 bases are TGCAGTGCTCCAACAGCAAAGAACTATGGCTACACCTTC.

The gene calls are TRBV6-5 and TRBJ1-2; 9 nucleotides line up with TRBD1. V was clipped by 0 bases and J by 8 bases; unmatched bases: 10. The CDR3 extends over 16 amino acids. Germline loops: CDR1 MNHEY, CDR2 SVGAGI. For the CDR3, the DNA is TGTGCCAGCAGTTACTCGGGGACAGGGACCTTTCAGGGCTACACCTTC. This translates into CASSYSGTGTFQGYTF.

This chain uses TRBV20-1 with TRBJ2-1; 10 nucleotides agree with TRBD1. This CDR3 comprises 15 residues. Germline loops: CDR1 DFQATT, CDR2 SNEGSKA (reference sequence). Unmatched junction bases numbered 4, after V lost 0 bases and J lost 5 bases. The CDR3 region is CSARDDRGPDNEQFF. In DNA form, the CDR3 reads TGCAGTGCTAGAGACGACAGGGGGCCTGACAATGAGCAGTTCTTC.

This rearrangement joins TRBV15 to TRBJ1-4, with unresolved D. V lost 0 bases and J 8 bases, leaving 7 bases between the germline ends. The CDR3 spans 13 residues. The germline gives CDR1 LNHNV, CDR2 YYDKDF (reference sequence). CDR3 loop: CATSRDLPEKLFF. The DNA of the CDR3 is TGTGCCACCAGCAGAGATCTACCGGAAAAACTGTTTTTT.

This chain connects TRBV5-5 to TRBJ2-7, with no clear D. Germline CDR1 is SGHKS and CDR2 is YYEKEE (reference sequence). CDR3 length: 17 residues. Between the trimmed V and J ends, which lost 0 bases and 0 bases, there was a span of 16 bases. In DNA, the CDR3 is TGTGCCAGCAGCTTGGCCTGGGAACAGTCCCGCTCCTACGAGCAGTACTTC. This translates into CASSLAWEQSRSYEQYF.

This clonotype has more than one count but fewer than ten. V usage is TRBV4-2 and J usage is TRBJ2-1; no firm D call. CDR1 and CDR2 from the germline V gene are LGHNA and YNFKEQ. The V end was cut by 0 bases, the J end by 4 bases, with 13 bases between. This CDR3 is built from 16 residues. For the CDR3, the DNA is TGTGCCAGCAGCCAAGATGCGGCTGTTGGGTACAATGAGCAGTTCTTC. Translated: CASSQDAAVGYNEQFF.

This clonotype was counted between two and nine times. The chain uses TRBV20-1 and TRBJ2-2; no definite D call. The CDR3 loop spans 14 amino acids. Germline lookup yields CDR1 DFQATT and CDR2 SNEGSKA (reference sequence). Trimming shortened V by 0 bases and J by 5 bases, and 10 bases separated the two germline ends. DNA of the CDR3: TGCAGTGCTAGAGATCGGCTAACGACCGGGGAGCTGTTTTTT. This encodes CSARDRLTTGELFF.

This clonotype was counted a few times. This chain uses TRBV6-1 with TRBJ2-7; D is perhaps TRBD1 (5 bases). Looked up from germline, CDR1 is MNHNS and CDR2 is SASEGT. Deletions cut 0 bases from V and 10 bases from J, with 16 bases between. This CDR3 contains 14 residues. CDR3 in amino acids: CASSEALPRVKQYF. As DNA, the CDR3 is TGTGCCAGCAGTGAAGCGCTTCCCAGGGTCAAACAGTACTTC.

This clonotype was seen many times. The V call is TRBV20-1, the J call TRBJ2-3, with D tentatively TRBD2 (6 bases). The ends were cut back, 0 bases at V and 4 bases at J, with 17 bases in the middle. The CDR3 has 16 residues. Germline CDR1 reads DFQATT; CDR2 reads SNEGSKA (reference sequence). The CDR3 sequence is CSARDNAGFEADTQYF. CDR3 coding DNA: TGCAGTGCTAGAGACAACGCGGGGTTTGAAGCAGATACGCAGTATTTT.

This chain uses TRBV20-1 with TRBJ2-3, with 9 bases aligning to TRBD2. Trimming at V came to 5 bases and at J to 0 bases, leaving 9 bases not matched to a gene. The CDR3 covers 16 residues. Germline loops: CDR1 DFQATT, CDR2 SNEGSKA (reference sequence). CDR3 protein: CSARALAGISTDTQYF. The CDR3 coding sequence is TGCAGTGCTCGCGCCCTAGCGGGGATAAGCACAGATACGCAGTATTTT.

J is TRBJ1-2 and V is TRBV11-2; D unclear. CDR3 length: 13 residues. V lost 5 bases and J 2 bases, leaving 9 bases between the germline ends. From germline, CDR1 is SGHAT and CDR2 FQNNGV. The CDR3 DNA follows: TGTGCCAGCAGCCCCGTAAGCAACTATGGCTACACCTTC. Amino acid sequence: CASSPVSNYGYTF.

V is TRBV30 and J is TRBJ1-1; D ambiguous. Germline V gives CDR1 GTSNPN, CDR2 SVGIG (reference sequence). The CDR3 covers 12 residues. Trimming took off 5 bases at V and 0 bases at J, with 7 bases between the two ends. This CDR3 reads CAWGRLNTEAFF. The CDR3 DNA is TGTGCCTGGGGGCGGCTGAACACTGAAGCTTTCTTT.

The chain couples TRBV20-1 to TRBJ2-1, with 7 bases aligning to TRBD1. Germline CDR1 reads DFQATT; CDR2 reads SNEGSKA (reference sequence). The V gene end was trimmed by 5 bases and the J gene end by 4 bases; junction bases not matched to a gene: 8. There are 14 residues in the CDR3. CDR3 DNA sequence: TGCAGTGCTGATCCACGGGACAGATACAATGAGCAGTTCTTC. The encoded protein is CSADPRDRYNEQFF.

This clonotype was recorded a few times. V is TRBV20-1 and J is TRBJ2-7; TRBD1 or TRBD2 may be the D gene (5 bases each). The CDR3 runs to 10 residues. The ends were cut back, 5 bases at V and 3 bases at J, with 5 bases in the middle. Germline CDR1 is DFQATT and CDR2 is SNEGSKA (reference sequence). DNA for the CDR3: TGCAGTGCTGGGGGCTACGAGCAGTACTTC. This encodes CSAGGYEQYF.

This clonotype was counted ten times or more. The V call is TRBV29-1, the J call TRBJ2-5, with 7 bases that match TRBD1. CDR1 SQVTM and CDR2 ANQGSEA come from the germline V gene. V gave up 8 bases and J gave up 1 base; unmatched junction bases: 7. The CDR3 extends over 13 amino acids. Written as DNA, the CDR3 is TGCAGCACAACCCGACAGGGCCAAGAGACCCAGTACTTC. Encoded protein: CSTTRQGQETQYF.

The J gene is TRBJ2-1, the V gene TRBV5-1, with 10 bases matching TRBD1. The CDR3 runs to 14 residues. Trimming at V came to 0 bases and at J to 7 bases, leaving 1 base not matched to a gene. Germline assignment: CDR1 SGHRS and CDR2 YFSETQ. As DNA, the CDR3 is TGCGCCAGCAGCTTGGTGGACAGGGGGAATGAGCAGTTCTTC. Translation gives CASSLVDRGNEQFF.

This chain joins TRBV6-5 and TRBJ2-3; D is uncertain. The CDR3 extends over 11 amino acids. CDR1 is MNHEY, CDR2 SVGAGI, per germline. Trimming stripped 5 bases from V and 5 bases from J, with 5 bases between. The CDR3 loop reads CASSTQDTQYF. In DNA form, the CDR3 reads TGTGCCAGCAGTACCCAAGATACGCAGTATTTT.

This chain links TRBV20-1 with TRBJ1-5; 9 bases match TRBD1. The ends lost 4 bases at V and 4 bases at J; junction bases unmatched: 5. Looked up from germline, CDR1 is DFQATT and CDR2 is SNEGSKA (reference sequence). The CDR3 is 14 amino acids. CDR3 sequence (DNA): TGCAGTGCTATCACAGGGGGCAGGAATCAGCCCCAGCATTTT. Protein product: CSAITGGRNQPQHF.

This clonotype has more than one count but fewer than ten. V and J are TRBV28 and TRBJ1-4; D perhaps matches TRBD1 (6 bases). Trimming took 3 bases from V and 0 from J, leaving 11 bases between them. The CDR3 is made up of 16 amino acids. CDR1 is MDHEN and CDR2 is SYDVKM in the germline V gene. CDR3 residues: CASSLPGEATNEKLFF. Written as DNA, the CDR3 is TGTGCCAGCAGTTTGCCAGGGGAGGCAACTAATGAAAAACTGTTTTTT.